The source of this T cell receptor beta chain is a study of T cell responses to AZD1222 COVID-19 vaccine. This clone was picked up one time. Assay used: immunoSEQ multiplex PCR; TCRdb lists only in-frame clones, some missing. The sample has about 120,000 clones, around 90% seen once. Trimming removed 1 base at V and 6 bases at J, with 11 bases between. Germline V gene sequence: CDR1 SGHNT, CDR2 YENEEA. The CDR3 is 14 amino acids. The gene calls are TRBV11-3 and TRBJ2-3; D perhaps matches TRBD1 (6 bases). The sequence was collected from an adult who received the AZD1222 COVID-19 vaccine. The specimen was peripheral blood, collected 28 days after the second AZD1222 dose. Here the CDR3 reads CASSLARGSDTQYF. CDR3 coding DNA: TGTGCCAGCAGCTTAGCCAGGGGCTCCGATACGCAGTATTTT. The full variable domain, completed using reference TRBV11-3 and TRBJ2-3, is EAGVVQSPRYKIIEKKQPVAFWCNPISGHNTLYWYLQNLGQGPELLIRYENEEAVDDSQLPKDRFSAERLKGVDSTLKIQPAELGDSAVYLCASSLARGSDTQYFGPGTRLTVL.